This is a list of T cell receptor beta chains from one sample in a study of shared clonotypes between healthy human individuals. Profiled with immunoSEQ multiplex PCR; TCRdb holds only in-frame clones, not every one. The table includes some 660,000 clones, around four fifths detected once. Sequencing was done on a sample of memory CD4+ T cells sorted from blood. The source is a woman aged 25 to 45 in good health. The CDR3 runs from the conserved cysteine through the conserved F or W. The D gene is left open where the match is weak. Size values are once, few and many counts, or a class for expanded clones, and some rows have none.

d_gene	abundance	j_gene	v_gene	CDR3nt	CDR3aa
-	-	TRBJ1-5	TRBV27	TGTGCAGCACTGAATCAGCCCCAGCATTTT	CAALNQPQHF
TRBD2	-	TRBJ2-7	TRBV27	TGTGCCAGCAGTTTAAGGACTAGCGGTTACGAGCAGTACTTC	CASSLRTSGYEQYF
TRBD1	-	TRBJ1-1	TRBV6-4	TGTGCCAGCAGTGACCCCTTCGGACAGGGAATGGTGAGGTCTGAAGCTTTCTTT	CASSDPFGQGMVRSEAFF
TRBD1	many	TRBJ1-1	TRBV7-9	TGTGCCAGCAGCTCAATAGGGACAGGGGGGAGCACTGAAGCTTTCTTT	CASSSIGTGGSTEAFF
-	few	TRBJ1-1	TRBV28	TGTGCCAGCAGCTATGGGGTCTTTGAAGCTTTCTTT	CASSYGVFEAFF
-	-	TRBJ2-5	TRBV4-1	TGCGCCAGCAGCCAGGCGACAGGTGGTCAGACCCAGTACTTC	CASSQATGGQTQYF
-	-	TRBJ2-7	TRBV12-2	TGTGCAAGTCGCTTCGGACTAGCGGGATCCTACGAGCAGTACTTC	CASRFGLAGSYEQYF
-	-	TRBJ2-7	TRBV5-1	TGCGCCAGCAGCTTGTATACGACCGGGCGGGGCGAGCAGTACTTC	CASSLYTTGRGEQYF
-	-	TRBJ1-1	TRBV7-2	TGTGCCAGCAGCTTAGTCTCTGGGGCCATGGGCGCTGAAGCTTTCTTT	CASSLVSGAMGAEAFF
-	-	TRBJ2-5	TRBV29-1	TGCAGCGTTGGTAGCGGCGAGACCCAGTACTTC	CSVGSGETQYF
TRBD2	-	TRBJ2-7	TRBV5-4	TGTGCCAGCAGCTCGGGACTAGCGGGAGCGTACGAGCAGTACTTC	CASSSGLAGAYEQYF
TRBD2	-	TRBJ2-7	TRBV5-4	TGTGCCAGCACCACGGGGGGGGCGGTTCTGGTCGAGCAGTACTTC	CASTTGGAVLVEQYF
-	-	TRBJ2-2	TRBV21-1	TGTGCCAGCCCGGGACTAGCGGGAACCGGGGAGCTGTTTTTT	CASPGLAGTGELFF
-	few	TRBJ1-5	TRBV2	TGTGCCAGCAGGGGGCAGTCAGGCAATCAGCCCCAGCATTTT	CASRGQSGNQPQHF
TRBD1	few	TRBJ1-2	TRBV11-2	TGTGCCAGCAGCCCATTGGACAGGGTTGTCTATGGCTACACCTTC	CASSPLDRVVYGYTF
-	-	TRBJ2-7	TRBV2	TGTGCCACCTCCGGGACCCTTAGCTCCTACGAGCAGTACTTC	CATSGTLSSYEQYF
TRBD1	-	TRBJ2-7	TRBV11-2	TGTGCCAGCGACCCGGGACAGGGACCCTACGAGCAGTACTTC	CASDPGQGPYEQYF
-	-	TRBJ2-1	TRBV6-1	TGTGCCAGCAGTGAACAGGATAGCGCCTACAATGAGCAGTTCTTC	CASSEQDSAYNEQFF
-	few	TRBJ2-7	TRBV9	TGTGCCAGCAGTCGGACAGCCGGGCATCACGAGCAGTACTTC	CASSRTAGHHEQYF
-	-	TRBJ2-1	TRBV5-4	TGTGCCAGCAGCCAGGGTTCCTATGAGCAGTTCTTC	CASSQGSYEQFF
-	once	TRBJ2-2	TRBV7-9	TGTGCCAGCAGCTTAGGTTCTAGGAACACCGGGGAGCTGTTTTTT	CASSLGSRNTGELFF
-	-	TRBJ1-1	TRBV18	TGTGCCAGCTCAAGAGGGAACACTGAAGCTTTCTTT	CASSRGNTEAFF
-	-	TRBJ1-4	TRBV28	TGTGCCAGCACCCACACCGGTGAAAAACTGTTTTTT	CASTHTGEKLFF
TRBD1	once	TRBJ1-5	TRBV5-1	TGCGCCAGCAGCTTGGGTCAGGGGGGGAATCAGCCCCAGCATTTT	CASSLGQGGNQPQHF
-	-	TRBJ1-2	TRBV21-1	TGTGCCAGCAGCAAAGGGTATGGCTACACCTTC	CASSKGYGYTF
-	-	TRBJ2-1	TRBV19	TGTGCCAGTAGTACCACCCCGACTCCCAATAAGTTCTTC	CASSTTPTPNKFF
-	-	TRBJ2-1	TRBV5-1	TGCGCCAGCAGCAGAAGTAGCTCCTACAATGAGCAGTTCTTC	CASSRSSSYNEQFF
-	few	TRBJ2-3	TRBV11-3	TGTGCCAGCAGCTTAGACAGACGCACAGATACGCAGTATTTT	CASSLDRRTDTQYF
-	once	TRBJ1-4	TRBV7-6	TGTGCCAGCAGCAACTACACAGGGTTTAATGAAAAACTGTTTTTT	CASSNYTGFNEKLFF
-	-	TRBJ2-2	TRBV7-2	TGTGCCAGCAGCTTAGTTGCGGGATACGGGGAGCTGTTTTTT	CASSLVAGYGELFF
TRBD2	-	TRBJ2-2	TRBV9	TGTGCCAGCAGCGTACATCATCCGGGACTAGCGGGAGACACCGGGGAGCTGTTTTTT	CASSVHHPGLAGDTGELFF
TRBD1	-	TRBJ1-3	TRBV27	TGTGCCACCGCACAGGGGGCTGGAAACACCATATATTTT	CATAQGAGNTIYF
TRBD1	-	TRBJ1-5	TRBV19	TGTGCCAGTAAGGACAGGAGACTCAATCAGCCCCAGCATTTT	CASKDRRLNQPQHF
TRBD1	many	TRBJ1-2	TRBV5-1	TGCGCCAGCAAAGTGGGACAGGACATAGGCTACACCTTC	CASKVGQDIGYTF
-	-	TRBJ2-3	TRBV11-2	TGTGCCAGCAGCTTAGCCATCACAGATACGCAGTATTTT	CASSLAITDTQYF
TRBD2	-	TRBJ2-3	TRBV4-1	TGCGCCAGCAGCCCGCTAGCGGGAGAATTACATACGCAGTATTTT	CASSPLAGELHTQYF
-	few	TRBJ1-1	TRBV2	TGTGCCAGCAGTGCCCGGGGGGCTGTTGAAGCTTTCTTT	CASSARGAVEAFF
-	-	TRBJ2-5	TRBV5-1	TGCGCCAGCAGTCGTGCAGACCAAGAGACCCAGTACTTC	CASSRADQETQYF
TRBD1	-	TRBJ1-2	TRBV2	TGTGCCAGCACAGGGGGCGGGGGCTATGGCTACACCTTC	CASTGGGGYGYTF
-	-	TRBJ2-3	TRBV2	TGTGCCAGGGGGGGCTCTAGCACAGATACGCAGTATTTT	CARGGSSTDTQYF
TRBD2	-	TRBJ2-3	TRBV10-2	TGCGCCAGCAGTCGCGGGAGCCGCACAGATACGCAGTATTTT	CASSRGSRTDTQYF
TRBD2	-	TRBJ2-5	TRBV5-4	TGTGCCAGCAGCAGGACTAGCGGGAGGGTTGAGACCCAGTACTTC	CASSRTSGRVETQYF
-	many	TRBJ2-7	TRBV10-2	TGCGCCAGCTTAGACAGGAGCTCCTACGAGCAGTACTTC	CASLDRSSYEQYF
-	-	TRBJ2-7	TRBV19	TGTGCCAGTAGTAGCCGAATAACCGGGACCTACTCCTACGAGCAGTACTTC	CASSSRITGTYSYEQYF
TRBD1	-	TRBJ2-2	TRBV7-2	TGTGCCAGCGCCACGGGACAGGGGTACACCGGGGAGCTGTTTTTT	CASATGQGYTGELFF
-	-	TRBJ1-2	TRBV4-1	TGCGCCAGCAGCCAAGGATCGATGATCTTGGGAGGCTACACCTTC	CASSQGSMILGGYTF
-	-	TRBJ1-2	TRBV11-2	TGTGCCAGCAGCAAAGGAGATTCTAACTATGGCTACACCTTC	CASSKGDSNYGYTF
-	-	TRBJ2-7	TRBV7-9	TGTGCCAGCAGCTTAGCTTCGGGACCCGAGTACTTC	CASSLASGPEYF
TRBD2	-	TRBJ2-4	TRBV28	TGTGCCAGCAGTTTGGGAGGGGCGGCCAAAAACATTCAGTACTTC	CASSLGGAAKNIQYF
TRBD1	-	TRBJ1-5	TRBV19	TGTGCCAGTAGGGGACAGCCCCCGAATCAGCCCCAGCATTTT	CASRGQPPNQPQHF